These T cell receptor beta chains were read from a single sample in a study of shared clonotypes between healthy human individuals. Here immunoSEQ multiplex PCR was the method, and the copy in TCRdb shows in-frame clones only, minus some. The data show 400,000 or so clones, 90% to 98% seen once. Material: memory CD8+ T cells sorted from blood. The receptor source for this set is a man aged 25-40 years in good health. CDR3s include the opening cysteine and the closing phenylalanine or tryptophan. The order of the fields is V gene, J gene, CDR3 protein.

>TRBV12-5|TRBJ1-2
CASGLGQGNLEGYTF
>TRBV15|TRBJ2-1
CATSRDPSGGYNEQFF
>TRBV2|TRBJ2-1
CASSEARTTYNEQFF
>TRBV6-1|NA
CASSVGSYEQYF
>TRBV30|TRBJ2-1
CAWSAFSGTGQGIYNEQFF
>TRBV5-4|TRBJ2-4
CASSLRDNSPAKNIQYF
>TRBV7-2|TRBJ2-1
CASSFWRGDEQFF
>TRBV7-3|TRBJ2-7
CASSQTGAGEQYF
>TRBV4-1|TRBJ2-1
CASSQSSNEQFF
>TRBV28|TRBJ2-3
CASSVGLAGVDTQYF
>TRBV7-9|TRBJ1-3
CASSSTGRGNTIYF
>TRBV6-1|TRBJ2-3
CASSMGLAPDTQYF
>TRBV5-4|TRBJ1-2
CASSVGPGDGYTF
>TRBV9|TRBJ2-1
CASSVGLGFVNEQFF
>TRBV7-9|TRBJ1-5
CASSPDVRQPQHF
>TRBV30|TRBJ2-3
CAWSVEGLLVLNTQYF
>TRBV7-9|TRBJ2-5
CASSPPGGQETQYF
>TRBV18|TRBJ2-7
CASSPDRSYEQYF
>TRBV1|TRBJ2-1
CTSSLGTSGRGGSYNEQFF
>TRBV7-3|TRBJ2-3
CASSLQGTDTQYF
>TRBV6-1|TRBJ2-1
CASSEESRFNEQFF
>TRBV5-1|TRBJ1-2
CASSLSYDRNFYDYTF
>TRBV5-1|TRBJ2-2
CASKGPNTGELFF
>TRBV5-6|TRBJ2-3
CASSFEDRATDTQYF
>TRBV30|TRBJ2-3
CARRTRGGGTDTQYF
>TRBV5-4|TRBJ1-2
CASSSSRGDGYTF
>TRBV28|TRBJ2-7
CASSPSGTQHEQYF
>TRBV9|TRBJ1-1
CASTPPSGDRAFF
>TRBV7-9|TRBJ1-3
CASSLTKLSRDNSGNTIYF
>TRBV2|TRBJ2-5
CASRAAVVPHF
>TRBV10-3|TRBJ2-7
CAIRTSGSDEQYF
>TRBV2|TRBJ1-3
CASKKLKGGSGNTIYF
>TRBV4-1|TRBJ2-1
CASSHGTGFITGPAQFF
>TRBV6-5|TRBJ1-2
CASSYGYGYTF
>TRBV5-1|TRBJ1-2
CASSLWVRPYGYTF
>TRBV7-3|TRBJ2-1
CASSLYTGLDEQFF
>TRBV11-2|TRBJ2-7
CASSLGLAGDEQYF
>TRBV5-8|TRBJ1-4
CASSLGQNEKLFF
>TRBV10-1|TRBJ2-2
CASSDRSNTGELFF
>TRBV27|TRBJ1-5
CASSLGANGDQPQHF
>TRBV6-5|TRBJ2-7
CASSLDNSYEQYF
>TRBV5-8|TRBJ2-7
CASSLAGTIPYEQYF
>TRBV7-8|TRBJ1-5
CASSLRQGNQPQHF
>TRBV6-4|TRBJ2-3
CASSVSNPPDTQYF
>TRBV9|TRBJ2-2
CASSVEASGRTGELFF
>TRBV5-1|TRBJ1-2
CASSLRGGPYGYTF
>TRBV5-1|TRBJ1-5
CASSLGGLNNQPQHF
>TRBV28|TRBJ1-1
CASTRTGGTEAFF
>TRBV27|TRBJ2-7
CASSRISGRDHEQYF